Listed below are T cell receptor beta chains from one sample, sequenced in a study of blood T cells in healthy people across ages. A single record per CDR3 protein comes from TCRdb applying MiXCR to the 5' RACE reads. Of over 950,000 distinct CDR3 sequences listed, around two fifths are singletons. The sequenced sample was blood. The receptors come from a man in his late teens or twenties in good health. Both conserved end residues are part of each CDR3. Fields, in order: J gene, V gene, CDR3 length, D gene, clone size, CDR3 protein, CDR3 DNA. The D gene is left open where the match is weak. Size tells how often a clone was seen (once, few, many) or the class of an expanded clone, and some rows leave it out.

TRBJ1-2	TRBV6-5	16	TRBD1	many	CASRAGTGPLNYGYTF	TGTGCCAGCAGAGCCGGGACAGGTCCTTTAAACTATGGCTACACCTTC
TRBJ2-5	TRBV5-6	14	TRBD1	few	CASSYGQGLREQYF	TGTGCCAGCAGCTACGGACAGGGTCTCAGGGAGCAGTACTTC
TRBJ2-1	TRBV6-5	15	TRBD1	many	CASSYSRTGYNEQFF	TGTGCCAGCAGTTACTCACGGACAGGGTACAATGAGCAGTTCTTC
TRBJ2-3	TRBV9	15	NA	NA	CASSVSGSSTDTQYF	TGTGCCAGCAGCGTAAGCGGCTCGAGCACAGATACGCAGTATTTT
TRBJ1-2	TRBV10-2	14	NA	few	CASSEFPDSYGYTF	TGCGCCAGCAGTGAGTTTCCGGACAGCTATGGCTACACCTTC
TRBJ1-1	TRBV27	19	TRBD1	few	CASSLSQRTGLHLNTEAFF	TGTGCCAGCAGTTTATCCCAACGGACAGGGCTTCACCTGAACACTGAAGCTTTCTTT
TRBJ1-5	TRBV20-1	15	NA	NA	CSARPIGHTNQPQHF	TGCAGTGCTAGACCTATCGGACACACGAATCAGCCCCAGCATTTT
TRBJ2-7	TRBV29-1	15	TRBD2	NA	CSVTGELAGFYEQYF	TGCAGCGTGACGGGCGAACTAGCGGGATTCTACGAGCAGTACTTC
TRBJ1-6	TRBV7-6	13	NA	NA	CASSFWRHSPLHF	TGTGCCAGCAGCTTCTGGAGACATTCACCCCTCCACTTT
TRBJ2-1	TRBV5-5	18	TRBD1	NA	CASSQGQGANTMLNEQFF	TGTGCCAGCAGCCAGGGACAGGGGGCGAACACGATGCTCAATGAGCAGTTCTTC
TRBJ1-6	TRBV27	15	NA	NA	CASSLSQRGDSPPHF	TGTGCCAGCAGTTTATCGCAACGTGGTGATTCACCCCCCCACTTT
TRBJ2-5	TRBV28	15	TRBD2	few	CASRVAGGKEETQYF	TGTGCCAGCAGAGTAGCGGGGGGGAAAGAAGAGACCCAGTACTTC
TRBJ1-2	TRBV7-2	13	NA	NA	CASSSDNRYGYTF	TGTGCCAGCAGCTCCGACAACCGCTATGGCTACACCTTC
TRBJ1-5	TRBV15	15	NA	NA	CATSRGRNSNQPQHF	TGTGCCACCAGCAGAGGTCGGAATAGCAATCAGCCCCAGCATTTT
TRBJ2-1	TRBV20-1	14	TRBD2	NA	CSARASGGGYEQFF	TGCAGTGCTAGGGCCAGCGGGGGGGGGTATGAGCAGTTCTTC
TRBJ1-1	TRBV5-1	14	NA	NA	CASSPSGSATEAFF	TGCGCCAGCAGCCCTTCAGGGAGCGCCACTGAAGCTTTCTTT
TRBJ2-3	TRBV4-1	11	NA	NA	CASSQEHTQYF	TGCGCCAGCAGCCAAGAGCATACGCAGTATTTT